Presented here are 24 T cell receptor beta chains from one specimen sequenced in a study of blood T cell repertoires in COVID-19. Produced via immunoSEQ multiplex PCR; TCRdb's table is partial and in-frame only. The sample shows around 250,000 clones, roughly 90% of them seen only once. Sequencing was carried out using PBMCs or T cells enriched from blood (not recorded which). These receptor sequences come from a woman aged 25-40 years who had recovered from COVID-19.

The V gene is TRBV18, the J gene TRBJ2-3, with TRBD2 matching 8 bases. With V trimmed by 4 bases and J by 6 bases, 6 bases remained unmatched. Germline-derived CDR1 and CDR2 are KGHSH and LQKENI. The CDR3 runs to 14 residues. CDR3 residues: CASSRSGRADTQYF. CDR3 in DNA: TGTGCCAGCTCACGGAGCGGGAGAGCGGATACGCAGTATTTT.

This chain uses TRBV2 with TRBJ2-3; a possible D gene is TRBD2 (6 bases). The CDR3 totals 13 residues. Germline loops: CDR1 SNHLY, CDR2 FYNNEI. V was shortened by 5 bases and J by 3 bases, with 9 bases between the two germline ends. The CDR3 nucleotides read TGTGCCAGCAGTCAGGGAGGAACAGATACGCAGTATTTT. Residues: CASSQGGTDTQYF.

The V call is TRBV13, the J call TRBJ1-1; a possible D gene is TRBD1 (6 bases). This CDR3 is 18 amino acids long. Per germline, CDR1 PRHDT and CDR2 FYEKMQ (reference sequence). Trimming stripped 5 bases from V and 5 bases from J, with 27 bases between. The CDR3 reads CASSPKGERTALITEAFF. The CDR3 nucleotides are TGTGCCAGCAGCCCCAAGGGCGAACGGACAGCCCTGATAACTGAAGCTTTCTTT.

The chain links TRBV11-1 to TRBJ2-1, with 9 bases matching TRBD1. The CDR3 loop spans 13 amino acids. J lost 6 bases, V lost 3 bases, and 0 bases had no gene match. Germline CDR1 is SGHAT and CDR2 is FQDESV (reference sequence). CDR3: CASSLDRGNEQFF. CDR3 nucleotide sequence: TGTGCCAGCAGCTTGGACAGGGGCAATGAGCAGTTCTTC.

The chain uses TRBV28 and TRBJ1-2; 9 nucleotides match TRBD1. Germline lookup yields CDR1 MDHEN and CDR2 SYDVKM. The CDR3 spans 15 residues. Trimming removed 8 bases from V and 8 bases from J; junction bases left unmatched: 15. This CDR3 reads CASYEMDRGSYGYTF. DNA of the CDR3: TGTGCCAGCTATGAGATGGACAGGGGATCCTACGGCTACACCTTC.

V and J are TRBV19 and TRBJ1-2; no firm D call. The CDR3 sequence is 15 residues long. V lost 3 bases, J lost 3 bases, and 14 bases lay in between. CDR1 is LNHDA, CDR2 SQIVND, per germline (reference sequence). CDR3 protein: CASSIPRSGHYGYTF. Written as DNA, the CDR3 is TGTGCCAGTAGTATCCCGCGGTCCGGCCACTATGGCTACACCTTC.

The chain is built from TRBV28 and TRBJ1-2; D might be TRBD1 (5 bases). The CDR3 covers 17 residues. Germline V CDR1 and CDR2: MDHEN, SYDVKM. The V end lost 7 bases, the J end lost 6 bases, and 27 bases lay between the germline ends. CDR3 loop: CASITRDAGSLRDGYTF. In DNA form, the CDR3 reads TGTGCCAGCATAACGCGGGATGCAGGGTCCCTAAGGGATGGCTACACCTTC.

The V and J genes are TRBV4-2 and TRBJ1-2; D perhaps matches TRBD1 (5 bases). This CDR3 has 14 residues. The germline gives CDR1 LGHNA, CDR2 YNFKEQ. V was clipped by 2 bases and J by 7 bases, with 14 bases between them. This CDR3 reads CASSQNPRVSGYTF. Written as DNA, the CDR3 is TGTGCCAGCAGCCAAAATCCCAGGGTGAGTGGCTACACCTTC.

This chain uses TRBV19 with TRBJ2-7; D is possibly TRBD2 (6 bases). Germline V gene lookup returns CDR1 LNHDA and CDR2 SQIVND (reference sequence). The length of the CDR3 is 14 residues. Trimming took 3 bases from V and 1 from J, leaving 10 bases between them. The CDR3 sequence is CASSIGGISYEQYF. The CDR3 coding sequence is TGTGCCAGTAGTATCGGAGGGATTTCCTACGAGCAGTACTTC.

This clone showed up just once. The CDR3 reads CASSSLASLSYEQYF. For the CDR3, the DNA is TGTGCCAGCAGCTCACTAGCGTCTCTCTCCTACGAGCAGTACTTC. J is TRBJ2-7 and V is TRBV7-8; 7 bases agree with TRBD2. V was pared by 4 bases and J by 0 bases, with 6 bases of the junction left unmatched. The CDR3 loop spans 15 amino acids. CDR1 and CDR2 (germline): SGHVS, FQNEAQ.

The chain links TRBV3-1 (or the pseudogene TRBV3-2) to TRBJ1-2, with TRBD1 matching over 7 bases. The germline V gene has CDR1 LGHDT and CDR2 YNNKEL (reference sequence). This CDR3 comprises 14 residues. Trimming removed 1 base from V and 3 bases from J; junction bases left unmatched: 2. This CDR3 is CASSQGGTDYGYTF. CDR3 in DNA: TGTGCCAGCAGCCAAGGCGGGACAGACTATGGCTACACCTTC.

This rearrangement joins TRBV7-2 to TRBJ1-1; TRBD1 matches 10 bases. The CDR3 length is 17 residues. V lost 4 bases, J lost 3 bases, and 11 bases stayed unmatched. Germline V CDR1 and CDR2: SGHTA, FQGNSA. The CDR3 region is CASSSRQGAWRDTEAFF. CDR3 nucleotide sequence: TGTGCCAGCAGCTCCCGACAGGGGGCTTGGAGGGACACTGAAGCTTTCTTT.

This sequence joins TRBV10-3 and TRBJ2-1, with D possibly TRBD1 on 6 matching bases. Germline V gene lookup returns CDR1 ENHRY and CDR2 SYGVKD. The CDR3 spans 12 residues. Trimming shortened V by 0 bases and J by 11 bases, and 8 bases separated the two germline ends. The CDR3 sequence is CAISESQGKQFF. The DNA for the CDR3 is TGTGCCATCAGTGAGTCGCAGGGGAAGCAGTTCTTC.

V is TRBV7-9 and J is TRBJ2-5; D call uncertain. CDR1 is SEHNR, CDR2 FQNEAQ, per germline (reference sequence). The V end lost 1 base, the J end lost 2 bases, and 8 bases lay between the germline ends. The CDR3 length is 14 residues. CDR3 DNA sequence: TGTGCCAGCAGCTTAGTCCCGCAGCAAGAGACCCAGTACTTC. This gives the protein CASSLVPQQETQYF. The whole variable domain, filled in from reference TRBV7-9 and TRBJ2-5, reads DTGVSQNPRHKITKRGQNVTFRCDPISEHNRLYWYRQTLGQGPEFLTYFQNEAQLEKSRLLSDRFSAERPKGSFSTLEIQRTEQGDSAMYLCASSLVPQQETQYFGPGTRLLVL.

V gene TRBV19 combines with J gene TRBJ1-2; the D gene is possibly TRBD1 (5 bases). The CDR3 spans 14 residues. Trimming cost V 7 bases and J 4 bases, with 16 bases left between them. Germline CDR1 and CDR2: LNHDA and SQIVND (reference sequence). CDR3 protein: CASTPAGGGYGYTF. In DNA form, the CDR3 reads TGTGCCAGTACCCCAGCGGGGGGAGGCTATGGCTACACCTTC.

The chain links TRBV2 to TRBJ2-2, with 11 nucleotides matching TRBD1. The germline V gene encodes CDR1 SNHLY and CDR2 FYNNEI. The CDR3 extends over 14 amino acids. The J segment lost 7 bases and the V segment lost 6 bases, leaving 4 bases of the junction unmatched. This CDR3 reads CASRGQGDVGELFF. The CDR3 nucleotides read TGTGCCAGCAGGGGACAGGGGGATGTCGGGGAGCTGTTTTTT.

This sequence joins TRBV28 and TRBJ1-6; D may be TRBD1 (5 bases). The CDR3 runs to 17 residues. Germline CDR1 MDHEN, CDR2 SYDVKM. The ends were cut back, 3 bases at V and 0 bases at J, with 12 bases in the middle. The CDR3 loop reads CASSFGGDSSYNSPLHF. The CDR3 nucleotides read TGTGCCAGCAGTTTCGGGGGGGATTCCTCCTATAATTCACCCCTCCACTTT. The whole variable domain, filled in from reference TRBV28 and TRBJ1-6, reads DVKVTQSSRYLVKRTGEKVFLECVQDMDHENMFWYRQDPGLGLRLIYFSYDVKMKEKGDIPEGYSVSREKKERFSLILESASTNQTSMYLCASSFGGDSSYNSPLHFGNGTRLTVT.

The V and J genes are TRBV9 and TRBJ1-6; 8 nucleotides line up with TRBD1. V dropped 0 bases and J dropped 6; count of bases not matched to a gene: 2. The CDR3 totals 15 residues. CDR1 and CDR2 from the germline V gene are SGDLS and YYNGEE. CDR3 bases: TGTGCCAGCAGCGTAGCCAGGGGGCCTAATTCACCCCTCCACTTT. Its translation is CASSVARGPNSPLHF.

The gene calls are TRBV29-1 and TRBJ2-5, with TRBD2 as a possible D gene (6 bases). Trimming cost V 6 bases and J 7 bases, with 15 bases left between them. The CDR3 is 12 amino acids. Per germline, CDR1 SQVTM and CDR2 ANQGSEA. CDR3 DNA sequence: TGCAGCGTCAGTCAGGGAGGCGGGACCCAGTACTTC. Translating gives CSVSQGGGTQYF.

The chain has TRBV6-2 or TRBV6-3 and TRBJ2-6; D is perhaps TRBD2 (6 bases). CDR1 is MNHEY, CDR2 SVGEGT, per germline. This CDR3 comprises 16 residues. Trimming removed 2 bases at V and 1 base at J, with 9 bases between. CDR3 amino acids: CASSYAGRSGANVLTF. The CDR3, as DNA: TGTGCCAGCAGTTACGCAGGGAGGTCTGGGGCCAACGTCCTGACTTTC.

The CDR3 bases are TGTGCCAGCAGTTTACTACCGGGACAGGGGAACACTGAAGCTTTCTTT. It encodes CASSLLPGQGNTEAFF. The gene calls are TRBV28 and TRBJ1-1; 9 bases align to TRBD1. Trimming cost V 2 bases and J 1 base; bases outside gene matches: 5. Germline CDR1 is MDHEN and CDR2 is SYDVKM. The CDR3 totals 16 residues.

The chain uses TRBV13 and TRBJ2-1; D ambiguous. The CDR3 is 14 residues long. Trimming removed 5 bases from V and 9 bases from J, with 17 bases in between. Germline V gene data show CDR1 as PRHDT and CDR2 as FYEKMQ (reference sequence). The CDR3 protein is CASSPSAGFSEQFF. The CDR3 DNA sequence: TGTGCCAGCAGCCCATCCGCCGGGTTTAGTGAGCAGTTCTTC.

This rearrangement joins TRBV19 to TRBJ2-2; 12 nucleotides agree with TRBD1. CDR3 length equals 18 residues. V lost 4 bases and J lost 2; bases outside the gene matches: 8. Per germline, CDR1 LNHDA and CDR2 SQIVND (reference sequence). The CDR3 loop reads CASSKRSGTGGNTGELFF. The CDR3 bases are TGTGCCAGTAGTAAACGGTCCGGGACAGGGGGCAACACCGGGGAGCTGTTTTTT.

This chain uses TRBV7-8 with TRBJ1-5; TRBD1 matches 7 bases. The CDR3 is made up of 17 amino acids. Per germline, CDR1 SGHVS and CDR2 FQNEAQ. J lost 3 bases, V lost 1 base, and 9 bases had no gene match. Written as DNA, the CDR3 is TGTGCCAGCAGCTTAGGAGTGCACAGGGGAAACAATCAGCCCCAGCATTTT. Encoded protein: CASSLGVHRGNNQPQHF.